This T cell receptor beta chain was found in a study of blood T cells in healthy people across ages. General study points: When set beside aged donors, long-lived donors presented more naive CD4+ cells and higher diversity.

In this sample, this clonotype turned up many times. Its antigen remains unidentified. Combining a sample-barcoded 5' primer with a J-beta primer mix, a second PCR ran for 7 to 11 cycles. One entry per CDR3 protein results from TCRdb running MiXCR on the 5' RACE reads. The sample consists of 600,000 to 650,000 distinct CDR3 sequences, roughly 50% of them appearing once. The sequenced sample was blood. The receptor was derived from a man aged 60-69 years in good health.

The CDR3 sequence is CASSLEGTRDRVYEQYF. CDR3 coding DNA: TGCGCCAGCAGCTTGGAGGGGACCCGGGACAGGGTCTACGAGCAGTACTTC. The chain joins TRBV5-1 to TRBJ2-7, with 9 nucleotides matching TRBD1. The V gene's germline CDR1 is SGHRS and CDR2 YFSETQ. The CDR3 loop spans 17 amino acids. Trimming removed 0 bases from V and 3 bases from J; junction bases left unmatched: 10. The full variable domain, its missing parts supplied by reference TRBV5-1 and TRBJ2-7, is KAGVTQTPRYLIKTRGQQVTLSCSPISGHRSVSWYQQTPGQGLQFLFEYFSETQRNKGNFPGRFSGRQFSNSRSEMNVSTLELGDSALYLCASSLEGTRDRVYEQYFGPGTRLTVT.